The present T cell receptor (beta chain) was sequenced within a study of read filtering for tumor transcriptome and immune sequencing. Study background: 8 or 9 patients were R-ISS I, some 15 were R-ISS II, about seven were R-ISS III.

V trimming: 5 bases; J trimming: 4 bases; junction bases outside the gene matches: 16. The CDR3 extends over 17 amino acids. Per germline, CDR1 SGHVS and CDR2 FQNEAQ. This clonotype was observed many times. The antigen is not known. From about 0.4 ug of RNA, a library with molecular barcoded alpha/delta and beta/gamma adaptors was made. One entry per CDR3 protein results from TCRdb running MiXCR on the reads. The data show around 23,000 distinct CDR3 sequences, approximately 23% seen once. Study-level findings and limits: Without single-read clonotypes, shared clonotype proportions correlated more between IR-seq and RNA-seq.

This clonotype originated in a donor at least 40 years old with multiple myeloma. The chain is built from TRBV7-8 and TRBJ1-1; TRBD1 agrees at 7 bases. The sequenced sample consisted of a population of CD138-negative cells sorted from bone marrow. The CDR3 region is CASSQKTYRGSGTEAFF. As DNA, the CDR3 is TGTGCCAGCAGCCAGAAAACCTACAGGGGCTCGGGCACTGAAGCTTTCTTT. Full variable domain (missing parts from reference TRBV7-8 and TRBJ1-1): GAGVSQSPRYKVAKRGQDVALRCDPISGHVSLFWYQQALGQGPEFLTYFQNEAQLDKSGLPSDRFFAERPEGSVSTLKIQRTQQEDSAVYLCASSQKTYRGSGTEAFFGQGTRLTVV.